This is a list of T cell receptor beta chains from one sample in a study of Ad26.COV2.S vaccination and SARS-CoV-2 variants. The repertoire was sequenced with immunoSEQ multiplex PCR; TCRdb's copy has only in-frame clones and lacks some. Among about 410,000 clones, approximately 90% were seen once, and the ten largest hold about 1.9%. This material consisted of peripheral blood, taken in a trial of Ad26.COV2.S vaccine versus placebo. These receptors originate from a person between 18 and 65 years old who received the Ad26.COV2.S COVID-19 vaccine or a placebo. Each CDR3 is given with its conserved first and last residue. A D gene is named only where the DNA matches it firmly. A row's size may be missing; if present it is once, few, many or a size class.

J: TRBJ2-1
D: TRBD2
V: TRBV3-1/TRBV3-2
size: -
DNA: TGTGCCAGCAGCCAGTCCGGGTCGCGGGAGGATGAGCAGTTCTTC
CDR3: CASSQSGSREDEQFF

J: TRBJ2-1
D: TRBD1
V: TRBV28
size: -
DNA: TGTGCCAGCAGTTTAGACAGGGGGACCTGGGGTGAGCAGTTCTTC
CDR3: CASSLDRGTWGEQFF

J: TRBJ2-2
D: TRBD1
V: TRBV7-9
size: -
DNA: TGTGCCAGCAGCCCCCGACAGGGGGGGGGCACCGGGGAGCTGTTTTTT
CDR3: CASSPRQGGGTGELFF

J: TRBJ2-5
D: -
V: TRBV7-3
size: -
DNA: TGTGCCAGCAGCTTAATCCCGGGAACTCAAGAGACCCAGTACTTC
CDR3: CASSLIPGTQETQYF

J: TRBJ1-6
D: TRBD1
V: TRBV30
size: -
DNA: TGTGCCTGGACCACCGAGGGAGGGGGCGAATCACCCCTCCACTTT
CDR3: CAWTTEGGGESPLHF

J: TRBJ1-5
D: -
V: TRBV28
size: -
DNA: TGTGCCAGCCGGGGTGGCATAGACCAGCCCCAGCATTTT
CDR3: CASRGGIDQPQHF

J: TRBJ1-2
D: TRBD1
V: TRBV11-3
size: -
DNA: TGTGCCAGCAGCCCAGGGGGTATGAACTATGGCTACACCTTC
CDR3: CASSPGGMNYGYTF

J: TRBJ2-2
D: -
V: TRBV19
size: -
DNA: TGTGCCAGTAACGGTTTCTCAGGGACTGAGCTGTTTTTT
CDR3: CASNGFSGTELFF

J: TRBJ2-3
D: TRBD1
V: TRBV24-1
size: -
DNA: TGTGCCACCAGTGATCCACAGGGGCCTAGCACAGATACGCAGTATTTT
CDR3: CATSDPQGPSTDTQYF

J: TRBJ2-1
D: TRBD2
V: TRBV4-3
size: once
DNA: TGCGCCAGCAGCCAAGATAGAGGTGCTAGCGGGTACAATGAGCAGTTCTTC
CDR3: CASSQDRGASGYNEQFF

J: TRBJ1-1
D: -
V: TRBV6-6
size: -
DNA: TGTGCCAGCACTCGCCTGGTGAACACTGAAGCTTTCTTT
CDR3: CASTRLVNTEAFF

J: TRBJ2-5
D: -
V: TRBV4-1
size: -
DNA: TGCGCCAGCAGCCAAGATGTGGCTCTCCAAGGGACCCAGTACTTC
CDR3: CASSQDVALQGTQYF

J: TRBJ2-1
D: -
V: TRBV28
size: -
DNA: TGTGCCAGCAGTTTATGGTGGGGCGAGGGGAATGAGCAGTTCTTC
CDR3: CASSLWWGEGNEQFF

J: TRBJ2-1
D: -
V: TRBV9
size: -
DNA: TGTGCCAGCAGCGTAGGGGTCGGGAGCTCCTACAATGAGCAGTTCTTC
CDR3: CASSVGVGSSYNEQFF

J: TRBJ2-4
D: TRBD2
V: TRBV19
size: few
DNA: TGTGCCAGTAGTACCGGACTAGCGGGAGGGCTAGCCAAAAACATTCAGTACTTC
CDR3: CASSTGLAGGLAKNIQYF

J: TRBJ1-2
D: TRBD1
V: TRBV28
size: -
DNA: TGTGCCAGCAGTAGCCCCGGGACAGGGAACTATGGCTACACCTTC
CDR3: CASSSPGTGNYGYTF

J: TRBJ1-5
D: -
V: TRBV5-5
size: -
DNA: TGTGCCAGCAACCCGACAGGACTCAATCAGCCCCAGCATTTT
CDR3: CASNPTGLNQPQHF

J: TRBJ2-5
D: -
V: TRBV12-3/TRBV12-4
size: -
DNA: TGTGCCAGCACCACGAACGGCGGGGAGACCCAGTACTTC
CDR3: CASTTNGGETQYF